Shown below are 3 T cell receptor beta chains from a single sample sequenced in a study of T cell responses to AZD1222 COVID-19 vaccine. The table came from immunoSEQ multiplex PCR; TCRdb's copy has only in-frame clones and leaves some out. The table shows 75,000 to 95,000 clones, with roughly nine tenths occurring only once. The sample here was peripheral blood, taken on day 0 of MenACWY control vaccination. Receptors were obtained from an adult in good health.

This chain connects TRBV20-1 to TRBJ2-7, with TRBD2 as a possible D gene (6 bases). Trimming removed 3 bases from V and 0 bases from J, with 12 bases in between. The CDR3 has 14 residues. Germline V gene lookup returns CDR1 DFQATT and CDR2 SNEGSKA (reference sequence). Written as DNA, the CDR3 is TGCAGTGCTAGTCGCGGGGCCGGCTCCTACGAGCAGTACTTC. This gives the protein CSASRGAGSYEQYF.

CDR3 coding DNA: TGTGCCAGTAGCGAACAAGGACGCTCCACCGGGGAGCTGTTTTTT. It specifies CASSEQGRSTGELFF. The chain combines TRBV19 with TRBJ2-2; D ambiguous. The germline V gene encodes CDR1 LNHDA and CDR2 SQIVND (reference sequence). This CDR3 is 15 amino acids long. V was shortened by 6 bases and J by 4 bases, with 15 bases between the two germline ends.

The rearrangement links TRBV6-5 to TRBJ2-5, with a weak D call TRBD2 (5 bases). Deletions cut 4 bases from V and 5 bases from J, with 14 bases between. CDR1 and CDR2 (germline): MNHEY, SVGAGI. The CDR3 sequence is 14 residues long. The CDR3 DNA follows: TGTGCCAGCAGTTCCCCCGGGGTTTCGGAGACCCAGTACTTC. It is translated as CASSSPGVSETQYF.